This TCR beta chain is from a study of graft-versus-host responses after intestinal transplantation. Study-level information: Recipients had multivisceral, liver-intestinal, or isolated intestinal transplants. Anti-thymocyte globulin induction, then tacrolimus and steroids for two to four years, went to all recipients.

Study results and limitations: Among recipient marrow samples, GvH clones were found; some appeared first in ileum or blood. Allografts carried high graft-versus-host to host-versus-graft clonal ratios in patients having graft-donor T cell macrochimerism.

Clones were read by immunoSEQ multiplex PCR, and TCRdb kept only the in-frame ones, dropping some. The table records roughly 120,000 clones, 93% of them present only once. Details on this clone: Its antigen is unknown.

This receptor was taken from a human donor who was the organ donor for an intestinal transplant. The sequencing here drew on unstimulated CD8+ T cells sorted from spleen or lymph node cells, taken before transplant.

In DNA, the CDR3 is TGTGCCAGCAGCGGAGGGGACGTGAACACTGAAGCTTTCTTT. It translates to CASSGGDVNTEAFF. The gene calls are TRBV5-7 and TRBJ1-1; maybe TRBD1 (5 bases). TRBV5-7 is marked as an open reading frame, function uncertain. The CDR3 is 14 amino acids. Trimming left V 4 bases short and J 0 bases short, with 10 bases between.